This T cell receptor (beta chain) originates from a study of graft-versus-host responses after intestinal transplantation. Findings of the study overall: Recipient-marrow GvH clones were detected, some having first appeared in ileum or blood.

In regard to this clone: Antigen specificity is unknown.

The ends were cut back, 7 bases at V and 0 bases at J, with 16 bases in the middle. The CDR3 is 15 residues long. Germline CDR1 and CDR2: SGHTA and FQGNSA. Here immunoSEQ multiplex PCR was the method, and the copy in TCRdb shows in-frame clones only, minus some. The sample gives about 110,000 clones, 80% to 90% of which show up once; over 0.55% is in the top ten. This TCR was sampled from a human donor who was the organ donor for an intestinal transplant. The V and J genes are TRBV7-2 and TRBJ2-7, with D possibly called TRBD1 or TRBD2 (5 bases each). Material: unstimulated CD4+ T cells sorted from spleen or lymph node cells, obtained before transplant. The DNA of the CDR3 is TGTGCCAGCAACATATACGGGGCAACCTCCTACGAGCAGTACTTC. This gives the protein CASNIYGATSYEQYF.